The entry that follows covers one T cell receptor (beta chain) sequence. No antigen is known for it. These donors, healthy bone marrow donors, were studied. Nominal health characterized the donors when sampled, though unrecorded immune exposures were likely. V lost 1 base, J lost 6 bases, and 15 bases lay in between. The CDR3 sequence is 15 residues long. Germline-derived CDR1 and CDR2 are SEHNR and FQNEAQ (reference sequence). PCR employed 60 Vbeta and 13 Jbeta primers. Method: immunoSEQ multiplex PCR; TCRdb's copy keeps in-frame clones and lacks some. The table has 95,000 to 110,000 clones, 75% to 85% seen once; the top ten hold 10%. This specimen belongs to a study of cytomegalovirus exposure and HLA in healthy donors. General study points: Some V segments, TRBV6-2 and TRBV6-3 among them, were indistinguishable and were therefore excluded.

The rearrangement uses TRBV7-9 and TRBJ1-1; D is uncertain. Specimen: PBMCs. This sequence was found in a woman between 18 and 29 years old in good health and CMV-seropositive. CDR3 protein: CASSLVQEVNSEAFF. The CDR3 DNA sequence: TGTGCCAGCAGCTTAGTCCAGGAAGTAAACTCTGAAGCTTTCTTT.